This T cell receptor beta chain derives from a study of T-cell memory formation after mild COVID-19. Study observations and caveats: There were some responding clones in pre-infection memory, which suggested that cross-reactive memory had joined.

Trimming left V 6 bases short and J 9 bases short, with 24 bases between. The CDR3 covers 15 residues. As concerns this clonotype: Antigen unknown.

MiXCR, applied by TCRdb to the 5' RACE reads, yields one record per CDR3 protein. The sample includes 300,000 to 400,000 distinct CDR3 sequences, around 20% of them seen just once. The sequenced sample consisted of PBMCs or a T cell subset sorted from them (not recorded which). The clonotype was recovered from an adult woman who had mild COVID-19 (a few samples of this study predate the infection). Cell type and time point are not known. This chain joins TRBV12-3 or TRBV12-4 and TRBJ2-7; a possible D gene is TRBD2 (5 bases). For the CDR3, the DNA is TGTGCCAGCAGCCCCCGGGGTATGGGGAGTCTTTGGCAGTACTTC. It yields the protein CASSPRGMGSLWQYF.